This TCR beta chain comes out of a study of blood T cell repertoires in COVID-19. Study background: The study counted Cohort 3 donors as recovered given two negative PCRs, clearance, or symptom resolution.

Produced via immunoSEQ multiplex PCR; TCRdb's table is partial and in-frame only. The sample carries approximately 250,000 clones, 70% to 90% recorded once. This CDR3 contains 15 residues. Germline V gene lookup returns CDR1 MNHEY and CDR2 SVGAGI. V gave up 6 bases and J gave up 3 bases; unmatched junction bases: 7. Participant-given clinical history determined each cohort assignment. The clonotype originates from a woman aged 60 to 75 in a cohort exposed to, infected with or recovered from COVID-19 (not recorded which). The specimen was PBMCs or T cells enriched from blood (not recorded which). This rearrangement joins TRBV6-5 to TRBJ2-7; 11 bases align to TRBD1. The CDR3: CASRKADRGLYEQYF. The CDR3 DNA reads as TGTGCCAGCAGAAAGGCGGACAGGGGGCTCTACGAGCAGTACTTC.